Shown below are 5 T cell receptor beta chains from a single sample sequenced in a study of cytotoxic CD8 clonotypes in ibrutinib-treated CLL. Assay used: immunoSEQ multiplex PCR; TCRdb lists only in-frame clones, some missing. The sample records about 130,000 clones, 79% being singletons. This specimen consisted of PBMCs, obtained after 12 months of ibrutinib treatment. These receptors came from a human donor with chronic lymphocytic leukemia.

J is TRBJ2-7 and V is TRBV18, with D perhaps TRBD1 (6 bases). Trimming pared 0 bases from V and 2 bases from J, leaving 14 bases between. The CDR3 has 16 amino acids. CDR1 and CDR2 from the germline V gene are KGHSH and LQKENI. The CDR3 DNA is TGTGCCAGCTCACCACCGTTCGGGACACAAACCTACGAGCAGTACTTC. This codes for CASSPPFGTQTYEQYF.

This chain links TRBV30 with TRBJ1-4; weak D call: TRBD1 (5 bases). This CDR3 has 14 residues. Germline lookup yields CDR1 GTSNPN and CDR2 SVGIG (reference sequence). Trimming removed 2 bases from V and 2 bases from J, with 9 bases in between. As DNA, the CDR3 is TGTGCCTGGAGTAAGGGGAGGACTAATGAAAAACTGTTTTTT. It specifies CAWSKGRTNEKLFF.

This clone was counted once. The chain carries TRBV7-9 and TRBJ2-2; 7 bases match TRBD2. Germline loops: CDR1 SEHNR, CDR2 FQNEAQ (reference sequence). Trimming removed 3 bases from V and 4 bases from J; junction bases left unmatched: 14. This CDR3 comprises 18 residues. The CDR3 region has the DNA TGTGCCAGCAGCTTCGGGGGAATGGCGCGGGAGACCACCGGGGAGCTGTTTTTT. It yields the protein CASSFGGMARETTGELFF.

Turning to this clone: The sample contains more than one DNA sequence encoding this CDR3. This chain uses TRBV18 with TRBJ2-1, with 13 bases lining up with TRBD2. Germline loops: CDR1 KGHSH, CDR2 LQKENI. The CDR3 covers 17 residues. The ends lost 3 bases at V and 0 bases at J; junction bases unmatched: 2. The CDR3 region is CASSPRTSGSSYNEQFF. CDR3 bases: TGTGCCAGCTCACCGAGGACTAGCGGGAGCTCCTACAATGAGCAGTTCTTC.

The V call is TRBV5-4, the J call TRBJ2-5; TRBD1 might be the D (8 bases). The CDR3 is 15 residues long. V gave up 4 bases and J gave up 12 bases, with 25 bases separating them. Germline V gives CDR1 SGHNT, CDR2 YYREEE (reference sequence). CDR3 bases: TGTGCCAGCAGCATCCGAGGGACAGGCCCACGGGGGGAGTACTTC. It is translated as CASSIRGTGPRGEYF.